This T cell receptor (beta chain) is drawn from a study of tumor-infiltrating lymphocytes in primary liver carcinoma. Making TCR beta cDNA involved 400 to 600 ng total RNA and a constant-region primer. TCR beta libraries came from three nested multiplex PCR rounds using slightly modified ARM-PCR. The study ran its first two PCR rounds for nine to ten cycles each, using TRBV1-TRBV30 forward primers and a C-beta reverse primer. TCRdb called the multiplex PCR reads again in MiXCR, with one record for every CDR3 protein. The data show about 66,000 distinct CDR3 sequences, with over 60% seen just once and under 45% held by the top ten. Regarding this clonotype: The junction departs from germline at one end; a sequencing error may be responsible.

Starting material for RNA and DNA co-extraction consisted of about 20-30 mg of unsorted bulk tissue. This CDR3 is built from 13 residues. The germline gives CDR1 MGHRA, CDR2 YSYEKL. The rearrangement uses TRBV4-1 and TRBJ2-5; D remains unclear. Material: liver tumor tissue from sampling region 4. The subset: tumor region T4, right-lateral pole. This TCR was recovered from a man aged 35-49 years with primary liver carcinoma and hepatitis B virus infection. CDR3 sequence reads: CAGSQDDTETQYF. CDR3 nucleotide sequence: TGCGCCGGCAGCCAAGACGACACAGAGACCCAGTACTTC.